The 8 T cell receptor beta chains given below trace back to one sample, sequenced in a study of shared clonotypes between healthy human individuals. Method: immunoSEQ multiplex PCR; TCRdb's copy keeps in-frame clones and lacks some. The sample lists over a million clones, roughly 97% occurring once. The source material was naive CD4+ T cells sorted from blood. Subset denoted: CD45RA+ positively selected. The receptors come from a man under 40 in good health.

The gene calls are TRBV4-1 and TRBJ1-4; TRBD1 matches 7 bases. The germline V gene encodes CDR1 MGHRA and CDR2 YSYEKL. The V gene end was trimmed by 0 bases and the J gene end by 5 bases; junction bases not matched to a gene: 6. The CDR3 covers 16 residues. The CDR3 region is CASSQDPDRENEKLFF. CDR3 sequence (DNA): TGCGCCAGCAGCCAAGACCCTGACAGGGAGAATGAAAAACTGTTTTTT.

Worth noting for this clone: The same CDR3 arises from other DNA sequences in this sample as well. The chain couples TRBV9 to TRBJ2-6; no firm D call. V gave up 0 bases and J gave up 4 bases, with 8 bases separating them. Germline V gene data show CDR1 as SGDLS and CDR2 as YYNGEE. This CDR3 is 15 amino acids long. The CDR3 region has the DNA TGTGCCAGCAGCGTAGGAGGAGCCGGGGCCAACGTCCTGACTTTC. This gives the protein CASSVGGAGANVLTF.

The rearrangement uses TRBV19 and TRBJ2-1; 12 nucleotides agree with TRBD2. Unmatched junction bases numbered 9, after V lost 6 bases and J lost 9 bases. Germline V gene sequence: CDR1 LNHDA, CDR2 SQIVND (reference sequence). This CDR3 is 15 amino acids long. CDR3 sequence (DNA): TGTGCCAGTAGGCTGCTAGCGGGAGGGCCGGGTGAGCAGTTCTTC. It specifies CASRLLAGGPGEQFF.

This sequence joins TRBV7-9 and TRBJ2-2; 14 bases match TRBD2. The V and J ends lost 6 bases and 7 bases, in that order; junction bases with no gene match: 13. This CDR3 comprises 18 residues. Germline V gene data show CDR1 as SEHNR and CDR2 as FQNEAQ (reference sequence). CDR3 protein: CASSFPGLAGVGDGELFF. CDR3 DNA: TGTGCCAGCAGTTTCCCGGGACTAGCGGGAGTAGGAGACGGGGAGCTGTTTTTT.

V and J are TRBV2 and TRBJ2-4; 7 bases align to TRBD1. CDR3 length equals 13 residues. The trim removed 8 bases at V and 8 bases at J, leaving 9 bases unmatched. Germline lookup yields CDR1 SNHLY and CDR2 FYNNEI. CDR3 amino acids: CASLMGQQYIQYF. The CDR3 DNA reads as TGTGCCAGCCTAATGGGACAGCAGTACATTCAGTACTTC.

V and J are TRBV19 and TRBJ1-2; weak D call: TRBD1 (6 bases). Trimming removed 7 bases from V and 8 bases from J, with 20 bases in between. CDR1 LNHDA and CDR2 SQIVND come from the germline V gene (reference sequence). The CDR3 consists of 14 residues. This CDR3 reads CASIREQGLFGYTF. The CDR3 nucleotides are TGTGCCAGTATTCGCGAACAGGGTCTCTTCGGCTACACCTTC.

The chain employs TRBV4-3 and TRBJ1-2; D is ambiguous. This CDR3 is 13 amino acids long. Trimming took 0 bases from V and 8 from J, leaving 10 bases between them. Germline CDR1 and CDR2: LGHNA and YSLEER. The CDR3 spells CASSQDIITGYTF. The CDR3 DNA sequence: TGCGCCAGCAGCCAAGACATAATTACCGGCTACACCTTC.

As for this clone: Other nucleotide sequences from this sample produce the same CDR3. The gene calls are TRBV7-2 and TRBJ1-1; D uncertain. The CDR3 consists of 13 residues. Trimming took 1 base from V and 8 from J, leaving 11 bases between them. Germline V CDR1 and CDR2: SGHTA, FQGNSA. The CDR3 DNA is TGTGCCAGCAGCTTAGTAGGGTCCACCGAAGCTTTCTTT. This sequence encodes CASSLVGSTEAFF.